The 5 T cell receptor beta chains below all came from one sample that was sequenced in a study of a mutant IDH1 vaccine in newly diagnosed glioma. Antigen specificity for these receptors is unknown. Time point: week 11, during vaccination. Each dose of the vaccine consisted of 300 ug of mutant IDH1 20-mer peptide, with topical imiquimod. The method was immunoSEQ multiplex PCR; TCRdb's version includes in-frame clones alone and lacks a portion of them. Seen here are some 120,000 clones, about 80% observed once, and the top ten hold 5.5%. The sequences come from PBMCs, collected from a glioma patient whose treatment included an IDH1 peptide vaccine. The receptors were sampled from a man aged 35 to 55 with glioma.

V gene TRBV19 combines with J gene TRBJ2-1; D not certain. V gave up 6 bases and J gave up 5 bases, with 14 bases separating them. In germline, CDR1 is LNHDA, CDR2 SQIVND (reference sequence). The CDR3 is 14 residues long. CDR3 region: CASSGRWGDNEQFF. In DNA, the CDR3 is TGTGCCAGTAGCGGAAGGTGGGGTGACAATGAGCAGTTCTTC.

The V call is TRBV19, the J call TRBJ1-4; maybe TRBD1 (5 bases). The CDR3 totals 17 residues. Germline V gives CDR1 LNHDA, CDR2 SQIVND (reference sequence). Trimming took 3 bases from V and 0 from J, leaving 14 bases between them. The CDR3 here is CASSIRGGFATNEKLFF. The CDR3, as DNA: TGTGCCAGTAGTATTAGGGGCGGATTCGCAACTAATGAAAAACTGTTTTTT.

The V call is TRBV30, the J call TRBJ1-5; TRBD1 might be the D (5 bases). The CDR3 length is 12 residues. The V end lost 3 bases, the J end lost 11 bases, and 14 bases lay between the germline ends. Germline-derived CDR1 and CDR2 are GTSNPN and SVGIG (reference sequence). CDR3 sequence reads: CAWSPGGRAQHF. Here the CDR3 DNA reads TGTGCCTGGAGCCCTGGGGGACGAGCCCAGCATTTT.

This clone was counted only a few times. The DNA of the CDR3 is TGTGCCTGGAGTTCACAGGGTGGGCCCCAGCATTTT. This sequence encodes CAWSSQGGPQHF. The rearrangement joins TRBV30 to TRBJ1-5; D may be TRBD1 (6 bases). This CDR3 is built from 12 residues. V lost 2 bases and J 9 bases, leaving 11 bases between the germline ends. Germline V gene lookup returns CDR1 GTSNPN and CDR2 SVGIG (reference sequence).

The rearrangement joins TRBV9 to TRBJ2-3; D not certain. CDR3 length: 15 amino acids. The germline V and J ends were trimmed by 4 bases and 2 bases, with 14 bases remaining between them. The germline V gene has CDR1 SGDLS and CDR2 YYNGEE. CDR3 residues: CASSLGGPNTDTQYF. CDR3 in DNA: TGTGCCAGCAGCCTCGGTGGGCCGAACACAGATACGCAGTATTTT. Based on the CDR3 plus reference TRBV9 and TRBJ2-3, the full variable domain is DSGVTQTPKHLITATGQRVTLRCSPRSGDLSVYWYQQSLDQGLQFLIQYYNGEERAKGNILERFSAQQFPDLHSELNLSSLELGDSALYFCASSLGGPNTDTQYFGPGTRLTVL.